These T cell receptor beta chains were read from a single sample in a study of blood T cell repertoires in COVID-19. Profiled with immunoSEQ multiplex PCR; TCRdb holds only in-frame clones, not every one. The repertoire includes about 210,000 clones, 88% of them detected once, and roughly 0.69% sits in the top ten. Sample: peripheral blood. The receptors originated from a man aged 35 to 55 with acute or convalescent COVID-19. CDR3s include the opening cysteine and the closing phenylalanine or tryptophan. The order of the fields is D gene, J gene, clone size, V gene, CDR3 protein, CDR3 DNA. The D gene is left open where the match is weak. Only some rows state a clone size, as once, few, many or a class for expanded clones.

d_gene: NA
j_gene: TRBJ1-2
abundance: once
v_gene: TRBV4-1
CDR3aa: CASSQDPGNYGYTF
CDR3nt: TGCGCCAGCAGCCAAGATCCAGGGAACTATGGCTACACCTTC

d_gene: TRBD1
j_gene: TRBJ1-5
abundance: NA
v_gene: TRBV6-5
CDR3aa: CASIGTGGNQPQHF
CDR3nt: TGTGCCAGCATTGGGACAGGGGGCAATCAGCCCCAGCATTTT

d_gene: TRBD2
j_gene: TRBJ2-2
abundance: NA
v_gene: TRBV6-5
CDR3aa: CASRLAGDTGELFF
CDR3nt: TGTGCCAGCAGACTAGCGGGAGACACCGGGGAGCTGTTTTTT

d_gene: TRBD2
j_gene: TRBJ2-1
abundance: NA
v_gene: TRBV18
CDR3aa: CASSPPGLAGHNEQFF
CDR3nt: TGTGCCAGCTCTCCACCCGGACTAGCGGGTCACAATGAGCAGTTCTTC

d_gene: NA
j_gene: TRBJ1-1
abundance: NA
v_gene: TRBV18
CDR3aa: CASSRLEGLNTEAFF
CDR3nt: TGTGCCAGCTCACGATTGGAGGGATTGAACACTGAAGCTTTCTTT

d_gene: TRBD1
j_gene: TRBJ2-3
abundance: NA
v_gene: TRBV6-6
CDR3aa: CASSPWGQGGNTQYF
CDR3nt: TGTGCCAGCAGCCCCTGGGGACAGGGTGGAAATACGCAGTATTTT

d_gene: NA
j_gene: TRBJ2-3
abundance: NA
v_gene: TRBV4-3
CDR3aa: CASSRSREGSQYF
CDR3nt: TGCGCCAGCAGCCGCTCCAGGGAAGGTTCGCAGTATTTT

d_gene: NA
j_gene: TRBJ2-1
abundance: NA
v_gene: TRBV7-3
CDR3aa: CASSLSSGSHNEQFF
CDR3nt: TGTGCCAGCAGCTTATCATCCGGGAGCCACAATGAGCAGTTCTTC

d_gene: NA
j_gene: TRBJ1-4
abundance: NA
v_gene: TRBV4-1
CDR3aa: CASSQQTATNEKLFF
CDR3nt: TGCGCCAGCAGCCAACAGACTGCAACTAATGAAAAACTGTTTTTT

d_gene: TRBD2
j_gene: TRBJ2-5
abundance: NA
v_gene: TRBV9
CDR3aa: CASSVAGGQETQYF
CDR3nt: TGTGCCAGCAGCGTGGCGGGAGGTCAAGAGACCCAGTACTTC

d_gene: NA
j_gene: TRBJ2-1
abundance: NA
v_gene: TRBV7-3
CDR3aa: CASSQNPGKNEQFF
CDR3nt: TGTGCCAGCAGTCAAAATCCGGGGAAAAATGAGCAGTTCTTC

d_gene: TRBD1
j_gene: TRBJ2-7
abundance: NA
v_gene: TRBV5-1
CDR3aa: CASSFGTGVLPEQYF
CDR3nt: TGCGCCAGCAGCTTTGGGACAGGGGTCTTGCCCGAGCAGTACTTC

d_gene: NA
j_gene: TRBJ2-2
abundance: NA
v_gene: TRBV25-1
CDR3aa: CASSYPGVNTGELFF
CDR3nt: TGTGCCAGCAGTTATCCGGGAGTGAACACCGGGGAGCTGTTTTTT

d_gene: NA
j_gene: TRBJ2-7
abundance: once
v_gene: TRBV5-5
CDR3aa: CASSLPPDSEQYF
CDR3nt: TGTGCCAGCAGCTTGCCCCCCGACAGTGAGCAGTACTTC

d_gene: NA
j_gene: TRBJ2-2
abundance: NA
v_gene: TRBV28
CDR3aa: CASSLTPNTGELFF
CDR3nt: TGTGCCAGCAGTTTGACACCGAACACCGGGGAGCTGTTTTTT

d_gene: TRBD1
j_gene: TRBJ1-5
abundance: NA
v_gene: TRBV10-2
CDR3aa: CASSEQGNQPQHF
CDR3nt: TGCGCCAGCAGCGAACAGGGGAATCAGCCCCAGCATTTT

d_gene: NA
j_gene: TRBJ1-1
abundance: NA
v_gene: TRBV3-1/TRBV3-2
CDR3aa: CASSQDPSGRTEAFF
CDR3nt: TGTGCCAGCAGCCAAGATCCAAGCGGCCGGACTGAAGCTTTCTTT

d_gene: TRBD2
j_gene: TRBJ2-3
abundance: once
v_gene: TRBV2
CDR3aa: CASSEKSGGTDTQYF
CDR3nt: TGTGCCAGCAGTGAAAAGAGCGGGGGCACAGATACGCAGTATTTT

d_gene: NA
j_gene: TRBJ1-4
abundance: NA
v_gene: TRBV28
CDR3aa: CASRERDNEKLFF
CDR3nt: TGTGCCAGCAGGGAGAGGGATAATGAAAAACTGTTTTTT

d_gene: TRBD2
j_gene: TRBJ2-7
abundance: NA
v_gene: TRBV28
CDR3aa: CASRWAGVYEQYF
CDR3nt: TGTGCCAGCAGGTGGGCGGGGGTCTACGAGCAGTACTTC

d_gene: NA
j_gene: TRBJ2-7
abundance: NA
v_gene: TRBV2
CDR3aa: CASSVQGLNEQYF
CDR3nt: TGTGCCAGCAGTGTACAGGGTCTCAACGAGCAGTACTTC

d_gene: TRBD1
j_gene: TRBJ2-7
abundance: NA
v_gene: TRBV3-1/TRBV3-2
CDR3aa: CASSPLDRGASYEQYF
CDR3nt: TGTGCCAGCAGCCCGCTCGACAGGGGGGCCTCCTACGAGCAGTACTTC

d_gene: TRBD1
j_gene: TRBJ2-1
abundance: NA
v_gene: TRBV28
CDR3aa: CASSSGTGGWNEQFF
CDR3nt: TGTGCCAGCAGTTCCGGGACAGGGGGCTGGAATGAGCAGTTCTTC

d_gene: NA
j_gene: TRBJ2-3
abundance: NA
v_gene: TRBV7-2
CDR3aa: CASRLKRVGTDTQYF
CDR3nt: TGTGCCAGTCGGCTAAAGCGGGTAGGCACAGATACGCAGTATTTT

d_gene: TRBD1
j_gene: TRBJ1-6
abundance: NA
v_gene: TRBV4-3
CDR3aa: CASSPILPGQGSSPLHF
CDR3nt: TGCGCCAGCAGCCCCATTCTCCCGGGACAGGGGAGTTCACCCCTCCACTTT

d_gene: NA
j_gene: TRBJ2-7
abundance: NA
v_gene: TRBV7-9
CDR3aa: CASSLVMLKGVGEQYF
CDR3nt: TGTGCCAGCAGCTTGGTCATGTTGAAGGGAGTGGGCGAGCAGTACTTC

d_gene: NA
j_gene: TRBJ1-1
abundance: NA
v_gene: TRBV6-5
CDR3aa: CASSYPGQLEAFF
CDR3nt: TGTGCCAGCAGTTACCCTGGACAGCTTGAAGCTTTCTTT

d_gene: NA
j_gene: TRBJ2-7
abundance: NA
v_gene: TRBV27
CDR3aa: CASSLGSGYEQYF
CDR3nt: TGTGCCAGCAGTTTAGGATCGGGGTACGAGCAGTACTTC

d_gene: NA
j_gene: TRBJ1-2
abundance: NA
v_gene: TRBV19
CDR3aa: CASTPVGAQGYGYTF
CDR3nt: TGTGCCAGTACCCCTGTGGGGGCGCAGGGGTATGGCTACACCTTC

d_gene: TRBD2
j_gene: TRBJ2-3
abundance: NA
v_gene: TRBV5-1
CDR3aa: CASSLLAGVDTDTQYF
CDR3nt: TGCGCCAGCAGCTTGCTTGCGGGGGTAGATACAGATACGCAGTATTTT

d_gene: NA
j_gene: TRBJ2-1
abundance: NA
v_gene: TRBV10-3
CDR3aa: CAISGDGGTSYNEQFF
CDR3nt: TGTGCCATCAGTGGCGACGGGGGAACCTCCTACAATGAGCAGTTCTTC

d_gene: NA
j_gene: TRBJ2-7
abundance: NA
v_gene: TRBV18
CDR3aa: CASSPGRGGYYEQYF
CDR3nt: TGTGCCAGCTCACCAGGTCGGGGTGGCTACTACGAGCAGTACTTC

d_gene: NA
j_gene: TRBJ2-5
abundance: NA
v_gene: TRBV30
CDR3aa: CAWSGGAPPGTQYF
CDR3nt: TGTGCCTGGAGTGGCGGCGCCCCCCCGGGGACCCAGTACTTC

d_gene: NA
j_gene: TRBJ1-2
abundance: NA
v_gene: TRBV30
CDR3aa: CAWSAGGPAGYTF
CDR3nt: TGTGCCTGGAGTGCAGGCGGGCCCGCGGGCTACACCTTC

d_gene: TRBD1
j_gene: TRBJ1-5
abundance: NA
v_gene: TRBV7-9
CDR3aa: CASSLVGQINQPQHF
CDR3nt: TGTGCCAGCAGCTTAGTGGGACAGATCAATCAGCCCCAGCATTTT

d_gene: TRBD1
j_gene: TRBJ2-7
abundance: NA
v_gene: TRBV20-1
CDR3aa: CSASGRGRHEQYF
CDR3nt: TGCAGTGCTAGTGGCAGGGGGCGTCACGAGCAGTACTTC

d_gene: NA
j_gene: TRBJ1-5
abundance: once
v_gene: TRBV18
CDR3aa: CASSPGAGAIGQPQHF
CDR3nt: TGTGCCAGCTCACCAGGGGCAGGGGCGATCGGTCAGCCCCAGCATTTT

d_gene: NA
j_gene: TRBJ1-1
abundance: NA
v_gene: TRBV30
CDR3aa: CAWSVVRHTNTEAFF
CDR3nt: TGTGCCTGGAGTGTCGTAAGACACACGAACACTGAAGCTTTCTTT

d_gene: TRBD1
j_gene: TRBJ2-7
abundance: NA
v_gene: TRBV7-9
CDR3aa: CASSLTRTGNEQYF
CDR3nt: TGTGCCAGCAGCTTAACCCGGACAGGGAACGAGCAGTACTTC

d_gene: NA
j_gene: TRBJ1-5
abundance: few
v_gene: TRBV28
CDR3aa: CAILEQGLTTQPQHF
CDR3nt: TGTGCCATCCTCGAGCAGGGACTGACTACTCAGCCCCAGCATTTT

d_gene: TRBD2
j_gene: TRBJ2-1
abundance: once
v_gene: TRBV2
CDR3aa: CASRAKSGRAGSEQFF
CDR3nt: TGTGCCAGCAGGGCAAAGAGCGGGAGGGCCGGAAGTGAGCAGTTCTTC